These 14 T cell receptor beta chains share one sample of origin, sequenced in a study of T cell changes during pregnancy in multiple sclerosis. Sequenced by immunoSEQ multiplex PCR; TCRdb stores in-frame clones only, minus some. The repertoire has approximately 110,000 clones, about 89% of them found once; the top ten carry less than 4%. The sequencing used peripheral blood, collected after pregnancy. These receptors all stem from a female donor with multiple sclerosis, enrolled in a pregnancy study.

This clone has only one observation. The J gene is TRBJ1-1, the V gene TRBV5-6; D may be TRBD1 (5 bases). Germline CDR1 is SGHDT and CDR2 is YYEEEE. This CDR3 region has 14 residues. Trimming pared 1 base from V and 2 bases from J, leaving 9 bases between. CDR3 nucleotides: TGTGCCAGCAGCTTGAGGGGCAGAAACACTGAAGCTTTCTTT. Its translation: CASSLRGRNTEAFF.

This chain connects TRBV5-1 to TRBJ1-1; 8 bases are shared with TRBD1. The CDR3 runs to 19 residues. Trimming removed 7 bases from V and 7 bases from J; junction bases left unmatched: 27. Germline V gives CDR1 SGHRS, CDR2 YFSETQ. The CDR3 DNA follows: TGCGCCAGCCATTTGGGACAGGCACTCAGGAAAGGCGTTATGGGTGAAGCTTTCTTT. The encoded protein is CASHLGQALRKGVMGEAFF.

CDR3 nucleotide sequence: TGTGCCACCAGCAGAGATCCCGGACACTTTACGCATGGCTACACCTTC. Its protein product is CATSRDPGHFTHGYTF. The chain has TRBV15 and TRBJ1-2; possibly TRBD1 for D (5 bases). V dropped 0 bases and J dropped 6 bases, with 17 bases sitting between them. The CDR3 contains 16 residues. The germline gives CDR1 LNHNV, CDR2 YYDKDF (reference sequence). The full variable domain, with the rest looked up from reference TRBV15 and TRBJ1-2, is DAMVIQNPRYQVTQFGKPVTLSCSQTLNHNVMYWYQQKSSQAPKLLFHYYDKDFNNEADTPDNFQSRRPNTSFCFLDIRSPGLGDTAMYLCATSRDPGHFTHGYTFGSGTRLTVV.

The V gene is TRBV6-4, the J gene TRBJ2-7; TRBD1 matches 7 bases. V trimming: 6 bases; J trimming: 2 bases; junction bases outside the gene matches: 7. This CDR3 contains 14 residues. Germline-derived CDR1 and CDR2 are MRHNA and SNTAGT. Written as DNA, the CDR3 is TGTGCCAGCAGGGGGAGACAGGGCCCCTACGAGCAGTACTTC. Residues: CASRGRQGPYEQYF.

The CDR3: CATRTGGSSYEQYF. The CDR3 coding sequence is TGTGCCACCCGGACAGGGGGATCTTCATACGAGCAGTACTTC. The chain links TRBV19 to TRBJ2-7; TRBD1 aligns across 10 bases. J gave up 4 bases and V 10 bases, and 10 bases lay outside the gene matches. This CDR3 has 14 residues. Germline CDR1 reads LNHDA; CDR2 reads SQIVND (reference sequence). The full variable domain, with the rest looked up from reference TRBV19 and TRBJ2-7, is DGGITQSPKYLFRKEGQNVTLSCEQNLNHDAMYWYRQDPGQGLRLIYYSQIVNDFQKGDIAEGYSVSREKKESFPLTVTSAQKNPTAFYLCATRTGGSSYEQYFGPGTRLTVT.

The chain joins TRBV6-1 to TRBJ2-5, with D maybe TRBD2 (5 bases). This CDR3 has 15 amino acids. Deletions cut 4 bases from V and 8 bases from J, with 20 bases between. Germline loops: CDR1 MNHNS, CDR2 SASEGT. As DNA, the CDR3 is TGTGCCAGCAGTGTCGGGGTTAAGGGCCCCTACACCCAGTACTTC. Amino acids: CASSVGVKGPYTQYF.

The rearrangement uses TRBV21-1 and TRBJ2-3; the table's D call, TRBD1, has no DNA check behind it. TRBV21-1 is listed as a pseudogene. This CDR3 is built from 17 residues. DNA of the CDR3: TGTGCCAGCAGCAAAGTTGTACAGATGAATAGCACAGATACGCAGTATTTT. Translated, it gives CASSKVVQMNSTDTQYF.

This clone has only one observation. The gene calls are TRBV5-4 and TRBJ1-3; D gene unclear. The CDR3 runs 12 residues. Germline V CDR1 and CDR2: SGHNT, YYREEE (reference sequence). The ends were cut back, 5 bases at V and 3 bases at J, with 6 bases in the middle. CDR3 bases: TGTGCCAGCAGAGTACTTGGAAACACCATATATTTT. Amino acid sequence: CASRVLGNTIYF.

The chain recombines TRBV2 with TRBJ2-5, with 7 bases matching TRBD1. The germline gives CDR1 SNHLY, CDR2 FYNNEI. Germline trimming cut 6 bases from V and 2 bases from J; bases unmatched to any gene: 6. The CDR3 extends over 14 amino acids. CDR3 DNA: TGTGCCAGCAGCCGGGACAGAATACAAGAGACCCAGTACTTC. Residues: CASSRDRIQETQYF.

The V gene is TRBV7-9, the J gene TRBJ1-1; unclear D gene. Germline V gene data show CDR1 as SEHNR and CDR2 as FQNEAQ (reference sequence). The CDR3 loop spans 16 amino acids. V lost 7 bases, J lost 0 bases, and 18 bases lay in between. CDR3 nucleotides: TGTGCCAGCACCTTGGGTGGGAGCAGTTTGAACACTGAAGCTTTCTTT. Amino acids: CASTLGGSSLNTEAFF.

This clone came up a few times. This rearrangement joins TRBV2 to TRBJ2-5; 8 bases align to TRBD1. The CDR3 sequence is 18 residues long. Per the germline V gene, CDR1 is SNHLY and CDR2 is FYNNEI. J lost 4 bases, V lost 1 base, and 14 bases had no gene match. CDR3 in amino acids: CASSEGRQGMLGGETQYF. The DNA for the CDR3 is TGTGCCAGCAGTGAAGGCAGACAGGGGATGCTGGGTGGAGAGACCCAGTACTTC.

This sequence joins TRBV4-2 and TRBJ2-5, with D perhaps TRBD1 (5 bases). This CDR3 has 15 residues. In germline, CDR1 is LGHNA, CDR2 YNFKEQ. The V end was cut by 0 bases, the J end by 4 bases, with 12 bases between. CDR3 sequence: CASSQESSQGETQYF. In DNA form, the CDR3 reads TGTGCCAGCAGCCAAGAGTCTAGTCAGGGAGAGACCCAGTACTTC.

The chain employs TRBV5-4 and TRBJ2-7, with D hard to call. This CDR3 is built from 14 residues. Germline V gives CDR1 SGHNT, CDR2 YYREEE (reference sequence). The V gene lost 1 base and the J gene lost 0 bases, with 8 bases spanning the gap. The CDR3 protein is CASSLSGSSYEQYF. The CDR3 DNA follows: TGTGCCAGCAGCTTGTCAGGCAGCTCCTACGAGCAGTACTTC.

The chain is built from TRBV25-1 and TRBJ1-5, with 9 bases fitting TRBD1. CDR3 length equals 14 residues. With V trimmed by 3 bases and J by 5 bases, 2 bases remained unmatched. Germline CDR1 reads MGHDK; CDR2 reads SYGVNS. The CDR3 sequence is CASSDRDRDQPQHF. The CDR3 coding sequence is TGTGCCAGCAGTGATCGGGACAGGGATCAGCCCCAGCATTTT. Full variable domain (rest looked up from reference TRBV25-1 and TRBJ1-5): EADIYQTPRYLVIGTGKKITLECSQTMGHDKMYWYQQDPGMELHLIHYSYGVNSTEKGDLSSESTVSRIRTEHFPLTLESARPSHTSQYLCASSDRDRDQPQHFGDGTRLSIL.